These 5 T cell receptor beta chains were all obtained from the same sample, sequenced in a study of T and B cells in COVID-19 patients. Multiplex PCR with BIOMED2 TRB-A/B primer pools amplified TRB rearrangements. Using its own MiXCR run on the multiplex PCR reads, TCRdb lists one record per CDR3 protein. Of 8,500 to 13,000 distinct CDR3 sequences listed, 30% are singletons. From blood, about 250-500 ng of genomic DNA served as TRB template. Source material: blood. Receptors were obtained from a human donor with active COVID-19.

Concerning this clonotype: This may be a read error, as it is one base from a much larger clone. The chain uses TRBV19 and TRBJ2-3; D is uncertain. This CDR3 region has 15 residues. V lost 0 bases and J 4 bases, leaving 11 bases between the germline ends. Per germline, CDR1 LNHDA and CDR2 SQIVND (reference sequence). The CDR3 here is CASSIDPSGADTQYF. The CDR3 DNA follows: TGTGCCAGTAGTATAGATCCCTCTGGGGCAGATACGCAGTATTTT.

This clonotype was seen a handful of times. The chain joins TRBV12-3 or TRBV12-4 to TRBJ2-1, with D perhaps TRBD2 (5 bases). V dropped 7 bases and J dropped 3 bases, with 16 bases sitting between them. The length of the CDR3 is 15 residues. The CDR3 nucleotides read TGTGCCAGCAATGCCGGCCCGGGATACTACAATGAGCAGTTCTTC. This translates into CASNAGPGYYNEQFF.

This clonotype was seen more than once but under ten times. One end of the junction is discordant with germline, which a read error may explain. This chain uses TRBV6-1 with TRBJ2-5; weak D call: TRBD1 (6 bases). Germline V CDR1 and CDR2: MNHNS, SASEGT. The CDR3 loop spans 13 amino acids. The CDR3 reads CASIRLGELGANF. The CDR3 nucleotides are TGTGCCAGCATTAGGCTGGGGGAGTTGGGGGCTAACTTC.

The chain recombines TRBV6-1 with TRBJ2-3, with D tentatively TRBD1 (5 bases). From germline, CDR1 is MNHNS and CDR2 SASEGT. Between the trimmed V and J ends, which lost 6 bases and 3 bases, there was a span of 13 bases. The CDR3 has 14 amino acids. This CDR3 is CASRQGMGTDTQYF. The CDR3 bases are TGTGCCAGCAGGCAGGGTATGGGAACAGATACGCAGTATTTT.

This rearrangement joins TRBV12-3 or TRBV12-4 to TRBJ1-1; D gene ambiguous. The germline V and J ends were trimmed by 0 bases and 1 base, with 9 bases remaining between them. The CDR3 loop spans 15 amino acids. The CDR3 sequence is CASSLAPGGNTEAFF. The DNA for the CDR3 is TGTGCCAGCAGTTTAGCCCCGGGAGGGAACACTGAAGCTTTCTTT.